This section outlines one TCR beta chain sequence together with its context. Libraries were prepared by immunoSEQ multiplex PCR; TCRdb keeps only in-frame clonotypes and omits some of them. The sample gives more than 9,500 clones, 85% to 95% of which show up once; 6.3% is in the top ten. These data belong to a study of technical replicates of blood from a few donors. The length of the CDR3 is 15 residues. CDR1 and CDR2 (germline): KGHSH, LQKENI. V was pared by 2 bases and J by 6 bases, with 16 bases between. Sequencing was carried out using PBMCs. The V gene is TRBV18, the J gene TRBJ1-1; tentative D call: TRBD1 (6 bases). The source is a human donor in good health. The CDR3, as DNA: TGTGCCAGCTCACCAAGGGGGAGGGCTTTATCTGAAGCTTTCTTT. It specifies CASSPRGRALSEAFF.